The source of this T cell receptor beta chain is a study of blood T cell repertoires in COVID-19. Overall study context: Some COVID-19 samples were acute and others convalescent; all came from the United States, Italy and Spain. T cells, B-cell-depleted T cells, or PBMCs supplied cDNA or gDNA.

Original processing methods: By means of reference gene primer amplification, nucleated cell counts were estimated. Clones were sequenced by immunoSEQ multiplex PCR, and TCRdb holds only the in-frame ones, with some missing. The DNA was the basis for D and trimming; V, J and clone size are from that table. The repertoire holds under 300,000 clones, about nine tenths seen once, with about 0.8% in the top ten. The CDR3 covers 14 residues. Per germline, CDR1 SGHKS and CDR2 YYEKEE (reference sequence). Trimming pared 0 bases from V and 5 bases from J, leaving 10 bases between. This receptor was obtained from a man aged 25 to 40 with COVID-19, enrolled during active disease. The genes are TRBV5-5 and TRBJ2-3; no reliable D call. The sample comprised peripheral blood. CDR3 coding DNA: TGTGCCAGCAGCTTGGTTGTAAAGCTAGATACGCAGTATTTT. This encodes CASSLVVKLDTQYF. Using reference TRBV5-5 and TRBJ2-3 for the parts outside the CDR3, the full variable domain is DAGVTQSPTHLIKTRGQQVTLRCSPISGHKSVSWYQQVLGQGPQFIFQYYEKEERGRGNFPDRFSARQFPNYSSELNVNALLLGDSALYLCASSLVVKLDTQYFGPGTRLTVL.